The rows below give T cell receptor beta chains drawn from one sample of a study of CD8+ T cells in alopecia areata. Assay: immunoSEQ multiplex PCR; the TCRdb copy retains only in-frame clones and omits some. Found here are fewer than 110,000 clones, around 84% of them singletons; the top ten hold roughly 10%. Source: CD8+ T cells sorted from blood, taken at roughly week 30, from a patient treated with tofacitinib. The source of these receptors is a human donor with alopecia areata. Each CDR3 is given with its conserved first and last residue. A D gene is named only where the DNA matches it firmly. Clone size is stated in some rows and not others, as once, few, many or a class when expanded.

d_gene	v_gene	abundance	j_gene	CDR3nt	CDR3aa
-	TRBV28	-	TRBJ2-3	TGTGCCAGCAGTTCAGCGGAGAGGAATACGCAGTATTTT	CASSSAERNTQYF
TRBD1	TRBV7-2	-	TRBJ2-7	TGTGCCAGCAGCTCGGACAGGGCACCTTACGAGCAGTACTTC	CASSSDRAPYEQYF
-	TRBV4-1	-	TRBJ2-5	TGCGCCAGCAGCCAAGGAGGGGGAGGGGAGACCCAGTACTTC	CASSQGGGGETQYF
TRBD1	TRBV5-4	-	TRBJ2-1	TGTGCCAGCAGCTTCGGGACAGTTGGTGGTGAGCAGTTCTTC	CASSFGTVGGEQFF
TRBD2	TRBV11-2	once	TRBJ2-7	TGTGCCAGCAGCGCTAGCGGGAGTACCTACGAGCAGTACTTC	CASSASGSTYEQYF
-	TRBV30	-	TRBJ1-1	TGTGCCTGGAGTGTCTCCCCTGAAGCTTTCTTT	CAWSVSPEAFF
-	TRBV29-1	-	TRBJ2-7	TGCAGCGTTGCTTGGACCGCTACCTACGAGCAGTACTTC	CSVAWTATYEQYF
-	TRBV19	-	TRBJ1-3	TGTGCCAGTAGCGAAGGGACTGGAAACACCATATATTTT	CASSEGTGNTIYF
TRBD2	TRBV29-1	-	TRBJ2-7	TGCAGCGTCGACGGACTAGCGGGAGGACCGTCCTACGAGCAGTACTTC	CSVDGLAGGPSYEQYF
-	TRBV29-1	-	TRBJ2-3	TGCAGCGTTGAACCTGGGGATCTCACAGATACGCAGTATTTT	CSVEPGDLTDTQYF
-	TRBV29-1	once	TRBJ1-1	TGCAGCGTTGAAGATAGGGGAGGATCTGAAGCTTTCTTT	CSVEDRGGSEAFF
TRBD2	TRBV9	-	TRBJ2-1	TGTGCCAGCAGCGTAGAGCGGGGGAGCTCCTACAATGAGCAGTTCTTC	CASSVERGSSYNEQFF
TRBD2	TRBV7-9	-	TRBJ2-5	TGTGCCAGCAGCTGGACTAGCGGGAGACCGGCGGAGACCCAGTACTTC	CASSWTSGRPAETQYF
-	TRBV10-2	-	TRBJ2-5	TGCGCCAGCAGTGTGGAGGGAGGGGGCCAAGAGACCCAGTACTTC	CASSVEGGGQETQYF
-	TRBV7-8	-	TRBJ2-7	TGTGCCAGCAGCTTAATCGACAGAAGCTCCTACGAGCAGTACTTC	CASSLIDRSSYEQYF
TRBD1	TRBV30	once	TRBJ2-7	TGTGCCTGGAGTCGTGAAACAGGGGCCACCTACGAGCAGTACTTC	CAWSRETGATYEQYF
TRBD2	TRBV29-1	few	TRBJ2-1	TGCAGCGTTGAATTCCCCGGGAGGGCCTACAATGAGCAGTTCTTC	CSVEFPGRAYNEQFF
-	TRBV9	-	TRBJ2-2	TGTGCCAGCAGCGTAGAGGGTACTTCGAAGATCACCGGGGAGCTGTTTTTT	CASSVEGTSKITGELFF
TRBD2	TRBV6-1	-	TRBJ2-1	TGTGCCAGCAGTGAGCTAGCGGGAGGGAACAATGAGCAGTTCTTC	CASSELAGGNNEQFF
-	TRBV19	-	TRBJ2-7	TGTGCCAGTAGTATAGCGGGAGTCGACGAGCAGTACTTC	CASSIAGVDEQYF
-	TRBV27	-	TRBJ2-7	TGTGCCAGCAGTTTATGGGCAGGAGATCCTAACGAGCAGTACTTC	CASSLWAGDPNEQYF
-	TRBV6-6	-	TRBJ1-5	TGTGCCAGCAGACAGGGCAGCAATCAGCCCCAGCATTTT	CASRQGSNQPQHF
-	TRBV6-5	-	TRBJ1-2	TGTGCCAGCAGTGGCCCGACAGGACCCCGCTATGGCTACACCTTC	CASSGPTGPRYGYTF
-	TRBV4-2	-	TRBJ2-1	TGTGCCAGCAGCCAAGATCAAGGACGGCGGAGCTCCTACAATGAGCAGTTCTTC	CASSQDQGRRSSYNEQFF
-	TRBV10-3	-	TRBJ2-5	TGTGCCATCAGTCAAACCGGGAGCCAAAGGGTGGAGACCCAGTACTTC	CAISQTGSQRVETQYF
TRBD1	TRBV6-5	once	TRBJ1-2	TGTGCCAGCAGGGGACAGGGTGCTGGCTGGTATGGCTACACCTTC	CASRGQGAGWYGYTF
-	TRBV4-2	-	TRBJ2-1	TGTGCCAGCAGCCAAGATATTAGCGGCTCCTACAATGAGCAGTTCTTC	CASSQDISGSYNEQFF
-	TRBV9	-	TRBJ2-1	TGTGCCAGCAGCGTAGTCCCTGGGGAGCAGTTCTTC	CASSVVPGEQFF
-	TRBV6-1	-	TRBJ2-7	TGTGCCAGCAGGGAAACCGGGACGGACAGCTCCTACGAGCAGTACTTC	CASRETGTDSSYEQYF
-	TRBV27	few	TRBJ2-1	TGTGCCAGCAGTGATGACAGGGTCGGCGGGGGTGAGCAGTTCTTC	CASSDDRVGGGEQFF
TRBD2	TRBV29-1	-	TRBJ2-7	TGCAGCGTTCAAAGCGGAGCGGGGGGAAATTTTTACGAGCAGTACTTC	CSVQSGAGGNFYEQYF
-	TRBV4-2	-	TRBJ1-5	TGTGCCAGCAGCCAAGACGAGGGGGGCAATCAGCCCCAGCATTTT	CASSQDEGGNQPQHF
TRBD1	TRBV18	-	TRBJ2-3	TGTGCCAGCTCCCAATCCGGGACAGGGGGCGATTACGGCACAGATACGCAGTATTTT	CASSQSGTGGDYGTDTQYF
TRBD2	TRBV27	-	TRBJ2-7	TGTGCCAGCAGTTTAGGGACTACCGGTTCCTACGAGCAGTACTTC	CASSLGTTGSYEQYF
-	TRBV5-6	-	TRBJ2-1	TGTGCCAGCAGTGAGGGGTATTCATCCTACAATGAGCAGTTCTTC	CASSEGYSSYNEQFF
TRBD2	TRBV29-1	-	TRBJ2-2	TGCAGCGCTGATCCAAGGCGGGAGGGGGAGCTGTTTTTT	CSADPRREGELFF
-	TRBV6-1	-	TRBJ2-3	TGTGCCAGCAGTGAAGGGGCCGCGGCATCAGATACGCAGTATTTT	CASSEGAAASDTQYF
TRBD2	TRBV27	few	TRBJ2-7	TGTGCCAGCAGGGCGGTAGCGGGAGGAACCTACGAGCAGTACTTC	CASRAVAGGTYEQYF
TRBD2	TRBV27	-	TRBJ2-7	TGTGCCAGCAGTCCACAAGCACTCGACTGGGGCAGACTAGCTTCCCACGAGCAGTACTTC	CASSPQALDWGRLASHEQYF
TRBD1	TRBV5-1	-	TRBJ1-1	TGCGCCAGCAGCCCCGGACAGGGAACTGAAGCTTTCTTT	CASSPGQGTEAFF
-	TRBV7-9	-	TRBJ1-2	TGTGCCAGCAGCGTCGACCAGATTAACTATGGCTACACCTTC	CASSVDQINYGYTF
-	TRBV5-4	-	TRBJ2-1	TGTGCCAGCTCCGAAGACCCCAGCTCCTACAATGAGCAGTTCTTC	CASSEDPSSYNEQFF
TRBD1	TRBV6-5	-	TRBJ2-5	TGTGCCAGCAGTAACACAGGGGTAAGAGAGACCCAGTACTTC	CASSNTGVRETQYF
-	TRBV29-1	once	TRBJ2-7	TGCAGCGTTGAAGTCGGAGACAGCTACGAGCAGTACTTC	CSVEVGDSYEQYF
-	TRBV5-1	-	TRBJ2-7	TGCGCCAGCAGCTTGGCCGGCGGTGAGGGCTACGAGCAGTACTTC	CASSLAGGEGYEQYF
TRBD2	TRBV30	-	TRBJ2-3	TGTGCCTGGGAGCCGCGGAGCGGGGGATTGGCAGATACGCAGTATTTT	CAWEPRSGGLADTQYF
-	TRBV9	-	TRBJ2-1	TGTGCCAGCAGCGTAGTACAGGAGGGCAATGAGCAGTTCTTC	CASSVVQEGNEQFF
-	TRBV30	-	TRBJ2-1	TGTGCCTGGAGTGCGACAAACTACAATGAGCAGTTCTTC	CAWSATNYNEQFF